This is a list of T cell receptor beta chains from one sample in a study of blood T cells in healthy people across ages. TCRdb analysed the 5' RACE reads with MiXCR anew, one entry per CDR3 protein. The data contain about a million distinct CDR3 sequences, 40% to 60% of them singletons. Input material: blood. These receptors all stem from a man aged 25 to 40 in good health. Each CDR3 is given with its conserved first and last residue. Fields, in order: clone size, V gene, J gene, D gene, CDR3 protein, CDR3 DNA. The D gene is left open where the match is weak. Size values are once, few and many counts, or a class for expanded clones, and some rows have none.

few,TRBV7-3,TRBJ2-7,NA,CASSLPGQRNEQYF,TGTGCCAGCAGCCTACCGGGACAACGCAATGAGCAGTACTTC
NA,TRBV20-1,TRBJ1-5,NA,CSARKFGRNQPQHF,TGCAGTGCTAGGAAGTTCGGCAGAAATCAGCCCCAGCATTTT
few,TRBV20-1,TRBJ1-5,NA,CSATRTVSNQPQHF,TGCAGTGCTACTCGGACAGTTAGCAATCAGCCCCAGCATTTT
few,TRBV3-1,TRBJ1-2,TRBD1,CASSQNRGLNYGYTF,TGTGCCAGCAGCCAGAACAGGGGACTGAACTATGGCTACACCTTC
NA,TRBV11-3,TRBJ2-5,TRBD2,CASSLRLADRGQETQYF,TGTGCCAGCAGCCTGCGACTAGCGGATCGGGGGCAAGAGACCCAGTACTTC
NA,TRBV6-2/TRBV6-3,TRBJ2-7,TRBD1,CASRIAAGQAYEQYF,TGTGCCAGCCGCATCGCGGCGGGACAGGCCTACGAGCAGTACTTC
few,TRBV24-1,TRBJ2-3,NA,CATSEYYLDTQYF,TGTGCCACCAGTGAGTACTATTTGGATACGCAGTATTTT
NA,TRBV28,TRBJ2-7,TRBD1,CASSTPGQGLNEQYF,TGTGCCAGCAGCACTCCGGGACAGGGGCTGAACGAGCAGTACTTC
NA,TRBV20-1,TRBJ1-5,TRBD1,CSADRDRRYSNQPQHF,TGCAGTGCTGACCGGGACAGGCGTTATAGCAATCAGCCCCAGCATTTT
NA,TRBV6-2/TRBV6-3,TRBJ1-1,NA,CASSYEPGHLNTEAFF,TGTGCCAGCAGTTATGAACCGGGACACCTGAACACTGAAGCTTTCTTT
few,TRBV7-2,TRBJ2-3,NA,CASRAYDTQYF,TGTGCCAGCAGGGCCTATGATACGCAGTATTTT
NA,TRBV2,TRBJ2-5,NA,CASSVSSVLAGEQYF,TGTGCCAGCAGTGTTTCAAGCGTTCTGGCCGGGGAGCAGTACTTC
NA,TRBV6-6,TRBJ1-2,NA,CASSFPQGNYGYTF,TGTGCCAGCAGTTTCCCCCAGGGGAACTATGGCTACACCTTC
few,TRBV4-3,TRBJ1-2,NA,CASSQDPPGRGGYTF,TGCGCCAGCAGCCAAGATCCCCCGGGGCGCGGTGGCTACACCTTC